This TCR beta chain comes out of a study of Graves' ophthalmopathy and Graves' hyperthyroidism (dated by TCRdb to 2017 to 2018). About the full investigation: Peripheral blood was collected at initial diagnosis, before any treatment. TCR beta repertoire signatures were used to distinguish Graves' ophthalmopathy from Graves' hyperthyroidism and to predict progression to ophthalmopathy. In total, 135 blood samples were TCR-sequenced: 40 to 45 ophthalmopathy, roughly 80 hyperthyroidism and roughly 17 hyperthyroidism-to-ophthalmopathy patients. To explore V-J signatures that distinguish ophthalmopathy from hyperthyroidism, a discovery set of about a hundred patients was enrolled, made up of around 44 with ophthalmopathy and fewer than 60 with stable hyperthyroidism. For independent validation, a separate cohort was made up of 18 hyperthyroidism patients plus 17 patients who later progressed from hyperthyroidism to ophthalmopathy. In five to seven hyperthyroidism patients, T-cell repertoires of thyroid tissue and blood were compared. Following sample collection, hyperthyroidism patients were given methimazole at a starting dose of 30 mg daily, and ophthalmopathy patients were given high-dose intravenous methylprednisolone. For training and testing, the roughly 97 patients in the discovery cohort were randomly divided in a 7:3 ratio.

A patient counted as having stable hyperthyroidism if there was no progression to ophthalmopathy within 18 months of follow-up. Patients with hyperthyroidism were aged 18 to 65 years, had been newly diagnosed, and had a disease duration of less than 2 months. Patients with other autoimmune diseases, uncontrolled infections, pregnancy or lactation were excluded. Clinical symptoms, serum thyroxine, TRAb, thyroid ultrasound and orbital computed tomography formed the basis of the diagnosis. PBMCs were isolated from approximately 10 ml of fresh peripheral blood by Ficoll-Paque density gradient centrifugation. Trizol reagent was used to extract the total RNA, and its quality was then checked on an Agilent 2100 Bioanalyzer. For repertoire sequencing, TCR beta CDR3 regions were amplified from RNA transcripts. A first-round RT-PCR used HTBI primers with the Qiagen OneStep RT-PCR kit, followed by a second-round multiplex PCR, size selection and purification. Sequencing of the libraries was carried out on an Illumina HiSeq2000 in paired-end mode with 100 bp reads. Per the original workflow: SOAPnuke was used to process the reads, throwing out any read that had adapters, had uncalled bases, had a mean Phred below 15, or lacked an exact constant-primer or identifier match. High-quality paired reads were merged with COPE v1.2.5. Each unique nucleotide sequence was treated as a clonotype, and MiTCR v1.1 was used to align the clonotypes to the IMGT TRB V, D and J references. The analysis was limited to V-J combinations with a frequency above 0.0001, which together covered 99.2% of the repertoires. For each V-J combination, a TCR clonal expansion and chaos score was defined as the ratio of F50 clonal expansion to chaos observed in the TCRdist matrix. Features were reduced by Welch's t-statistics and random forest to over 10 V-J combinations, which fed a naive Bayes classifier. The similarity between thyroid and blood repertoires was quantified using the Morisita-Horn index. TCRdb trimmed public reads at Q25 via fastp, called clones via MiXCR and kept in-frame beta chains. Rows with one shared CDR3 protein collapse into an entry with the most common genes and DNA. The V and J calls, along with clone size, are taken from TCRdb and not from the paper's own processing. This sample comprises about 620,000 distinct CDR3 sequences, roughly 20% of them detected only once. The ten largest make up more than 5.5% of the sample.

In the germline V gene, CDR1 corresponds to MNHEY and CDR2 to SVGAGI. The CDR3 goes from the cysteine to the phenylalanine over 14 residues. Only the CDR3 portion is preserved as DNA: 42 bases, with reading frame beginning at the first base. At the junction V is shortened by 7 bases and J by 6 bases; bases outside the gene matches: 10. There are many counts of this clonotype. It has no known antigen specificity. No base-level quality is on record; no much larger clone is a single base apart. Results the study describes overall, beyond this receptor: Sample size was not predetermined statistically, and investigators were not blinded to group allocation. Most expanded thyroid clonotypes with frequency above 0.001 were also detected in blood, suggesting blood repertoires may reflect the thyroid immune response. In cross-validation, the 13-signature model distinguished ophthalmopathy from stable hyperthyroidism with nearly 90% sensitivity and around 81% specificity, and in the test set the corresponding values were approximately 80% and 75%. In validation, the model predicted ophthalmopathy progression with about 71% sensitivity and 72% to 80% specificity; around twelve predicted patients were CT-confirmed with GO in a median of about 6.1 months.

The chain employs TRBV6-5 and TRBJ2-7; 9 bases in the middle match TRBD1. The sample was peripheral blood. The receptor was isolated from a woman aged 18-29 years with stable Graves' hyperthyroidism. Some clones in this sample may be carry-over from other donors' samples. Donor details come from another sample of the same person, matched by shared clones. The CDR3 reads as follows: CASTLGQGLSEQYF. The DNA is as follows: TGTGCCAGCACCTTAGGACAGGGGCTCTCCGAGCAGTACTTC.